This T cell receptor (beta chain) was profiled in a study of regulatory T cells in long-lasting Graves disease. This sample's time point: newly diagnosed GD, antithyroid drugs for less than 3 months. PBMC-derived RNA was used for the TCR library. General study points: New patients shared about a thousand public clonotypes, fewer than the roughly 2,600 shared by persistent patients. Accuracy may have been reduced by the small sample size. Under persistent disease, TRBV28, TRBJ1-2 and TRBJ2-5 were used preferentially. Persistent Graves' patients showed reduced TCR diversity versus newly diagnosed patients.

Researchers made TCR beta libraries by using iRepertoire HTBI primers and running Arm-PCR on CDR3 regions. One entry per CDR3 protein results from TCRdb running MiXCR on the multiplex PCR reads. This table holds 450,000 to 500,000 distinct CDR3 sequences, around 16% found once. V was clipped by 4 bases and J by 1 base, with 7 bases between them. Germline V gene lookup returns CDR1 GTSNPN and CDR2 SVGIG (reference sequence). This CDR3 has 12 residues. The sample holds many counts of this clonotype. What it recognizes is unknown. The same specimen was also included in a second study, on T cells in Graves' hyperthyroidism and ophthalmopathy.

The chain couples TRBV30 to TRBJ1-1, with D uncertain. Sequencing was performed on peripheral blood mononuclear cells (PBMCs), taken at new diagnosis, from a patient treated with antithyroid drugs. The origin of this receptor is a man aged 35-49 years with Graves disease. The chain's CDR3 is CAWMDGNTEAFF. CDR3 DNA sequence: TGTGCCTGGATGGACGGGAACACTGAAGCTTTCTTT.